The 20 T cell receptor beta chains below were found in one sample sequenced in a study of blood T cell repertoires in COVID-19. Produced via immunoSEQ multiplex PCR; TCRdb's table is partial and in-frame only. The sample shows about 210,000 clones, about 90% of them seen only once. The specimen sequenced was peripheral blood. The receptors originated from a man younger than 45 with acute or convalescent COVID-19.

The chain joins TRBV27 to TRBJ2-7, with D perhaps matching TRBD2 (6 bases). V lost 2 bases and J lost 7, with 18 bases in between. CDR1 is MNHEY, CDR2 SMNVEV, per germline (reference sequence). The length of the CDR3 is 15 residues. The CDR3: CASSLTRERSREQYF. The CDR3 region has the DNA TGTGCCAGCAGTTTAACCCGGGAGCGCTCCAGGGAGCAGTACTTC.

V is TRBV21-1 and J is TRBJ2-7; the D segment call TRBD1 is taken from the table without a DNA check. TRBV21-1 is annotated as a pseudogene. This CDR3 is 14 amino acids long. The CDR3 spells CAGIVGARSYEQYF. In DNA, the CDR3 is TGTGCCGGGATCGTAGGGGCTCGCTCCTACGAGCAGTACTTC.

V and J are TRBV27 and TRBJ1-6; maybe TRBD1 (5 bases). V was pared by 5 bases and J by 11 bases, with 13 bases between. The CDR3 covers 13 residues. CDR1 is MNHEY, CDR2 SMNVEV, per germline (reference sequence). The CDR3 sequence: CASSPAGFTPLHF. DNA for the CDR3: TGTGCCAGCAGTCCCGCAGGGTTTACACCCCTCCACTTT.

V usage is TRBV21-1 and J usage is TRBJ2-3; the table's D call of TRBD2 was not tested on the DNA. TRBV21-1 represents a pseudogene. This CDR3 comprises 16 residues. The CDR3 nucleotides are TGTGCCAGCAGCAAAGGGAGCATGATGATAGCAGATACGCAGTATTTT. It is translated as CASSKGSMMIADTQYF.

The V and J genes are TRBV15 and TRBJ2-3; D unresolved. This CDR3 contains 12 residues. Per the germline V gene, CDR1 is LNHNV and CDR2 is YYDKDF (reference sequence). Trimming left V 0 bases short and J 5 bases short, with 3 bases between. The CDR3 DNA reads TGTGCCACCAGCAGAGATCGAGATACGCAGTATTTT. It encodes CATSRDRDTQYF.

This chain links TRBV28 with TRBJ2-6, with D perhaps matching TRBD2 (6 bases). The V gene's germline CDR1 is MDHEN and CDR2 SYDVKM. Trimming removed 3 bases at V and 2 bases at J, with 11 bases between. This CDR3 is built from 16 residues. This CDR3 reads CASSFSSGAGANVLTF. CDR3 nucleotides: TGTGCCAGCAGTTTCTCCTCGGGGGCTGGGGCCAACGTCCTGACTTTC.

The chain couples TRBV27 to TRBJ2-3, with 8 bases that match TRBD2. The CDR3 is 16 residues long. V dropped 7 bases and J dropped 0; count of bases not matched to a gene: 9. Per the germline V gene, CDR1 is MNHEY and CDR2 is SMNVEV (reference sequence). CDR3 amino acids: CASNSGGESSTDTQYF. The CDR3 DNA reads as TGTGCCAGCAATTCGGGGGGGGAATCTAGCACAGATACGCAGTATTTT.

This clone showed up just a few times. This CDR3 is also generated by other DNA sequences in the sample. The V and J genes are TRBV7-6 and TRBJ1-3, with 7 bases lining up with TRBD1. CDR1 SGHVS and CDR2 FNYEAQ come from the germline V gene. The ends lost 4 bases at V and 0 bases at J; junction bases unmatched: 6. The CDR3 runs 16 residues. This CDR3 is CASSSPGQDSGNTIYF. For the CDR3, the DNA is TGTGCCAGCAGCTCCCCCGGACAGGACTCTGGAAACACCATATATTTT.

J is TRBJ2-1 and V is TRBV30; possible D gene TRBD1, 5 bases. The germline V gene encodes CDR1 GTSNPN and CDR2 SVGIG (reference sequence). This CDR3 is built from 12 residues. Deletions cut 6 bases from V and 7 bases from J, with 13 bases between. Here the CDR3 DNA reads TGTGCCTGCCATATGGGGCGAAATGAGCAGTTCTTC. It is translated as CACHMGRNEQFF. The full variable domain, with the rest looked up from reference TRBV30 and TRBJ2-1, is SQTIHQWPATLVQPVGSPLSLECTVEGTSNPNLYWYRQAAGRGLQLLFYSVGIGQISSEVPQNLSASRPQDRQFILSSKKLLLSDSGFYLCACHMGRNEQFFGPGTRLTVL.

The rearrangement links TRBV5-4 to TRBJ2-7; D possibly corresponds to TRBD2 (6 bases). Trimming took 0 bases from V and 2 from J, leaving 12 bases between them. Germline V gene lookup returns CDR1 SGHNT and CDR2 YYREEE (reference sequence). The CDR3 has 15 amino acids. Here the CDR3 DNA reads TGTGCCAGCAGCTTGGATGCGGGATTCACCTACGAGCAGTACTTC. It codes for CASSLDAGFTYEQYF.

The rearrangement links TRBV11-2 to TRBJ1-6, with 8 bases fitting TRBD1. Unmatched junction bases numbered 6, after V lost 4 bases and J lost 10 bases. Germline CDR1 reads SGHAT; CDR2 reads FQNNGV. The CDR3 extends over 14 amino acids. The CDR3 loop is CASSSQGVGSPLHF. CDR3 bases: TGTGCCAGCAGCTCACAGGGGGTCGGATCACCCCTCCACTTT.

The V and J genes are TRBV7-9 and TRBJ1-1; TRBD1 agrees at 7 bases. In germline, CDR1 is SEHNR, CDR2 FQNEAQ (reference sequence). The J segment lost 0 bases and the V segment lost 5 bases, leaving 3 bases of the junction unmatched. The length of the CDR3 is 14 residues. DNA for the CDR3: TGTGCCAGCAGCCATGACAGGGTGAACACTGAAGCTTTCTTT. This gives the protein CASSHDRVNTEAFF. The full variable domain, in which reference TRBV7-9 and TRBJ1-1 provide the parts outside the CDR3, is DTGVSQNPRHKITKRGQNVTFRCDPISEHNRLYWYRQTLGQGPEFLTYFQNEAQLEKSRLLSDRFSAERPKGSFSTLEIQRTEQGDSAMYLCASSHDRVNTEAFFGQGTRLTVV.

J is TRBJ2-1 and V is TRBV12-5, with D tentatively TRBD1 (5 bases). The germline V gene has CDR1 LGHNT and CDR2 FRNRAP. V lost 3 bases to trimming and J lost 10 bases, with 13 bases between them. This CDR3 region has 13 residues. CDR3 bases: TGTGCTAGTGGTTTACCAGGGTTCTGGGAGCAGTTCTTC. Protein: CASGLPGFWEQFF.

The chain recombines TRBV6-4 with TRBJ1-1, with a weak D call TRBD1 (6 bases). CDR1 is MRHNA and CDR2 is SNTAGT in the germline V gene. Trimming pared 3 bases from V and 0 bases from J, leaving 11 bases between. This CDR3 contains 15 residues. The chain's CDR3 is CASSEDSALNTEAFF. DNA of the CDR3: TGTGCCAGCAGTGAGGACAGTGCTTTGAACACTGAAGCTTTCTTT.

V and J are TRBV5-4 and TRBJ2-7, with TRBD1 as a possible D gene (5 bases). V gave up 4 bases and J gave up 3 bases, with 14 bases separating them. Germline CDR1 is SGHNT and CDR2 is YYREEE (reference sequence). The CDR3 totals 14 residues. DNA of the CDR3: TGTGCCAGCAGCCCGAGCAGGGTAGACTACGAGCAGTACTTC. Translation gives CASSPSRVDYEQYF.

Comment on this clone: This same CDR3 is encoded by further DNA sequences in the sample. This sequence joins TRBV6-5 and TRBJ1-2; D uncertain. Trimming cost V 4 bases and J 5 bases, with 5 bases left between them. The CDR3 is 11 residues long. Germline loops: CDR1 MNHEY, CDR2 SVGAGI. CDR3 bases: TGTGCCAGCAGTTCCCTATATGGCTACACCTTC. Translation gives CASSSLYGYTF.

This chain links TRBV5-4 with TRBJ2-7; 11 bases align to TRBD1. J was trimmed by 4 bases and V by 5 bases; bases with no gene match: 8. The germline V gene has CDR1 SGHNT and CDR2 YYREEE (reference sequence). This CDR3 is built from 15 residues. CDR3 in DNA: TGTGCCAGCAGTTCCACCGGGACAGGGGGATACGAGCAGTACTTC. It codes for CASSSTGTGGYEQYF.

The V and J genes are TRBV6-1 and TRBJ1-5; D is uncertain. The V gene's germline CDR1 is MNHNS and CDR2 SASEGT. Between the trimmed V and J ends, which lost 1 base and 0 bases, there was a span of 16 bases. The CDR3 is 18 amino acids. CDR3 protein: CASSEGKTSQYSNQPQHF. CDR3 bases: TGTGCCAGCAGTGAAGGCAAGACTTCCCAATATAGCAATCAGCCCCAGCATTTT.

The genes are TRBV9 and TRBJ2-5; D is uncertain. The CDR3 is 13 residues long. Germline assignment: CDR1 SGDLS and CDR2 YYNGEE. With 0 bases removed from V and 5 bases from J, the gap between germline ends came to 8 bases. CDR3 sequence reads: CASSVAIGETQYF. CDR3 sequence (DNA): TGTGCCAGCAGCGTAGCTATCGGGGAGACCCAGTACTTC.

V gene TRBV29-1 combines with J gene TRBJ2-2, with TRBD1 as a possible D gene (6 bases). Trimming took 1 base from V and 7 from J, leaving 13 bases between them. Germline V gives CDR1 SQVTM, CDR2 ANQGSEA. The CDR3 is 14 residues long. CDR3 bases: TGCAGCGTTGAAGTCGGACAGTTAAGCGGGGAGCTGTTTTTT. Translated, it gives CSVEVGQLSGELFF.